The 14 T cell receptor beta chains in this list originate from one sample, sequenced in a study of STAT3 mutations in large granular lymphocyte leukemia. Here immunoSEQ multiplex PCR was the method, and the copy in TCRdb shows in-frame clones only, minus some. The sample shows roughly 6,000 clones, around a third of them seen only once. These receptors have no known antigen. Study-wide results and limits: Every T-LGLL patient had at least one immunodominant TCRbeta clonotype.

The sequenced material came from peripheral blood mononuclear cells. The origin of the receptors is a woman aged 40 to 50 with T-cell large granular lymphocyte leukemia. Some clones in this sample may be carry-over from other donors' samples.

The chain couples TRBV4-2 to TRBJ2-7, with 16 bases fitting TRBD2. The CDR3 is made up of 17 amino acids. Germline lookup yields CDR1 LGHNA and CDR2 YNFKEQ. The V segment lost 3 bases and the J segment 5 bases; nucleotides outside the gene matches: 7. The CDR3 DNA sequence: TGTGCCAGCAGCCACTCGGGGACTAGCGGGGGGGCCCACGAGCAGTACTTC. Translating it yields CASSHSGTSGGAHEQYF.

J is TRBJ1-6 and V is TRBV5-1; 9 bases are shared with TRBD1. The CDR3 runs to 18 residues. Per germline, CDR1 SGHRS and CDR2 YFSETQ. Trimming at V came to 1 base and at J to 0 bases, leaving 5 bases not matched to a gene. The CDR3 DNA is TGCGCCAGCAGCTTGAGGGACAGGGCCTACTCCTATAATTCACCCCTCCACTTT. Encoded protein: CASSLRDRAYSYNSPLHF.

In this sample, this clone turned up a few times. This chain uses TRBV6-7 with TRBJ1-1; TRBD1 is a possible D gene (6 bases). TRBV6-7 is recorded as an ORF, its role being uncertain. V dropped 8 bases and J dropped 0 bases, with 13 bases sitting between them. The CDR3 runs 14 residues. CDR3 bases: TGTGCCAGCCCCAATCAGGGGCTGAACACTGAAGCTTTCTTT. This translates into CASPNQGLNTEAFF.

The chain carries TRBV28 and TRBJ1-2; D perhaps matches TRBD1 (5 bases). Germline CDR1 is MDHEN and CDR2 is SYDVKM. With 4 bases removed from V and 4 bases from J, the gap between germline ends came to 13 bases. The CDR3 is made up of 14 amino acids. The CDR3 sequence is CASSSRGGSYGYTF. The CDR3, as DNA: TGTGCCAGCAGTTCGCGGGGGGGGTCCTATGGCTACACCTTC.

The chain links TRBV5-1 to TRBJ2-7; D is uncertain. Trimming cost V 2 bases and J 2 bases, with 8 bases left between them. Germline-derived CDR1 and CDR2 are SGHRS and YFSETQ. This CDR3 contains 13 residues. The CDR3 DNA reads as TGCGCCAGCAGCTTCGGAGCAACCTACGAGCAGTACTTC. Its translation: CASSFGATYEQYF.

The rearrangement links TRBV30 to TRBJ1-1; 9 bases agree with TRBD1. CDR3 length: 15 residues. From germline, CDR1 is GTSNPN and CDR2 SVGIG (reference sequence). Trimming took 2 bases from V and 9 from J; bases not matched to a gene: 13. CDR3: CAWSFPPGTGLKAFF. CDR3 sequence (DNA): TGTGCCTGGAGTTTTCCCCCCGGGACAGGGCTCAAAGCTTTCTTT.

This clone was recorded a few times. The gene calls are TRBV7-9 and TRBJ1-1; weak D call: TRBD1 (6 bases). The CDR3 is 14 residues long. V shed 4 bases and J shed 3 bases, with 12 bases lying between them. Germline CDR1 is SEHNR and CDR2 is FQNEAQ (reference sequence). CDR3 in DNA: TGTGCCAGCAGCTACAGGGCGTTCGACACTGAAGCTTTCTTT. Its translation is CASSYRAFDTEAFF. Drawing the rest from reference TRBV7-9 and TRBJ1-1, the complete variable domain is DTGVSQNPRHKITKRGQNVTFRCDPISEHNRLYWYRQTLGQGPEFLTYFQNEAQLEKSRLLSDRFSAERPKGSFSTLEIQRTEQGDSAMYLCASSYRAFDTEAFFGQGTRLTVV.

This clone is labeled medium-sized. The V gene is TRBV5-6, the J gene TRBJ1-1, with D possibly being TRBD1 (5 bases). The length of the CDR3 is 13 residues. Germline CDR1 SGHDT, CDR2 YYEEEE. Trimming took off 4 bases at V and 1 base at J, with 8 bases between the two ends. As DNA, the CDR3 is TGTGCCAGCAGCGCCGGGGGGAACACTGAAGCTTTCTTT. As protein: CASSAGGNTEAFF.

The chain has TRBV11-3 and TRBJ1-1, with unresolved D. Germline lookup yields CDR1 SGHNT and CDR2 YENEEA. The CDR3 contains 14 residues. Trimming left V 3 bases short and J 1 base short, with 9 bases between. The CDR3 nucleotides read TGTGCCAGCAGCTTGTTCAGAAGGAACACTGAAGCTTTCTTT. Encoded protein: CASSLFRRNTEAFF.

The chain recombines TRBV7-9 with TRBJ1-1; TRBD1 agrees at 9 bases. CDR1 is SEHNR and CDR2 is FQNEAQ in the germline V gene (reference sequence). With 3 bases clipped from V and 0 bases from J, the junction kept 11 bases outside the gene matches. The CDR3 length is 18 residues. CDR3 DNA sequence: TGTGCCAGCAGCTTCTTTACAGGGGGCACTAGAATGAACACTGAAGCTTTCTTT. It encodes CASSFFTGGTRMNTEAFF.

The genes are TRBV19 and TRBJ1-5, with D perhaps matching TRBD1 (5 bases). This CDR3 region has 16 residues. The V gene's germline CDR1 is LNHDA and CDR2 SQIVND (reference sequence). The V gene lost 5 bases and the J gene lost 2 bases, with 16 bases spanning the gap. DNA of the CDR3: TGTGCCAGTAGTTCATCAGGGCCGGGGGGCAATCAGCCCCAGCATTTT. Its translation: CASSSSGPGGNQPQHF. Full variable domain (outside the CDR3, taken from reference TRBV19 and TRBJ1-5): DGGITQSPKYLFRKEGQNVTLSCEQNLNHDAMYWYRQDPGQGLRLIYYSQIVNDFQKGDIAEGYSVSREKKESFPLTVTSAQKNPTAFYLCASSSSGPGGNQPQHFGDGTRLSIL.

The V call is TRBV7-9, the J call TRBJ1-2; D call uncertain. Germline V CDR1 and CDR2: SEHNR, FQNEAQ (reference sequence). Trimming shortened V by 4 bases and J by 6 bases, and 18 bases separated the two germline ends. CDR3 length: 15 residues. CDR3: CASSSVPGPFNGYTF. The DNA for the CDR3 is TGTGCCAGCAGCTCCGTACCCGGGCCCTTCAATGGCTACACCTTC.

Only a few counts were recorded for this clone. The gene calls are TRBV13 and TRBJ2-7; D not certain. The germline CDR1 and CDR2 sequences are PRHDT and FYEKMQ (reference sequence). Trimming removed 5 bases from V and 3 bases from J, with 5 bases in between. The CDR3 contains 11 residues. The chain's CDR3 is CASSIDYEQYF. CDR3 DNA: TGTGCCAGCAGCATCGACTACGAGCAGTACTTC.

This rearrangement joins TRBV6-5 to TRBJ2-1; D unresolved. Trimming stripped 1 base from V and 2 bases from J, with 12 bases between. The CDR3 consists of 16 residues. Germline V gives CDR1 MNHEY, CDR2 SVGAGI. CDR3 sequence (DNA): TGTGCCAGCAGTTACTTAGGACGGTTGCCCTACAATGAGCAGTTCTTC. This gives the protein CASSYLGRLPYNEQFF.